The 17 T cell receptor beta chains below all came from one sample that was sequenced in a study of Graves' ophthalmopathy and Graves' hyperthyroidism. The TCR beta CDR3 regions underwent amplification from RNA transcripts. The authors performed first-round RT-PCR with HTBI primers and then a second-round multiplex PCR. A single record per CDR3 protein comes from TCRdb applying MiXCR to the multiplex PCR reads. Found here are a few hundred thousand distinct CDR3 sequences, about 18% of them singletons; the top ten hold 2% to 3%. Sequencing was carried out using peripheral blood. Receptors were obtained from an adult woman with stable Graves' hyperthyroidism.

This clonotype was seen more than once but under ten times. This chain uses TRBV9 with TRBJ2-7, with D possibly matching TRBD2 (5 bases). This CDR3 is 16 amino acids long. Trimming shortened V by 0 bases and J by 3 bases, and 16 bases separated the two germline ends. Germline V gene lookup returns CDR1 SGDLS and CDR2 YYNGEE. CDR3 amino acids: CASSVADGVSGYEQYF. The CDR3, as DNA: TGTGCCAGCAGCGTAGCTGACGGGGTGAGTGGCTACGAGCAGTACTTC.

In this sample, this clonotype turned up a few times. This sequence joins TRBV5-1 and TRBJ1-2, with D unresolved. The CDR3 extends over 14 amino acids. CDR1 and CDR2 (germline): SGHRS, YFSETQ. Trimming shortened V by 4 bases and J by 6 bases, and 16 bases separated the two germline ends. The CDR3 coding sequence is TGCGCCAGCAGCAGGACCGGGAGCACCGATGGCTACACCTTC. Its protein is CASSRTGSTDGYTF.

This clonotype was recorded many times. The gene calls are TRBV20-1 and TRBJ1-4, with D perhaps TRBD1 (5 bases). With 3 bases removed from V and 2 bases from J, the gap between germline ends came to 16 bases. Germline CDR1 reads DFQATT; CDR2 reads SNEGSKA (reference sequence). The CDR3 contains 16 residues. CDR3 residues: CSASMSGSWTNEKLFF. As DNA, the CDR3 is TGCAGTGCTAGTATGTCAGGGTCGTGGACTAATGAAAAACTGTTTTTT.

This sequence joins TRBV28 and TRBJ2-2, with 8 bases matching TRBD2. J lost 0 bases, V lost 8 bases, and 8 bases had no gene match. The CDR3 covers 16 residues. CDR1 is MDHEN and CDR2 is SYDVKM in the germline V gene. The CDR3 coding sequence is TGTGCCAGCCTCGGGGGGGGGGACCCGAACACCGGGGAGCTGTTTTTT. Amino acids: CASLGGGDPNTGELFF.

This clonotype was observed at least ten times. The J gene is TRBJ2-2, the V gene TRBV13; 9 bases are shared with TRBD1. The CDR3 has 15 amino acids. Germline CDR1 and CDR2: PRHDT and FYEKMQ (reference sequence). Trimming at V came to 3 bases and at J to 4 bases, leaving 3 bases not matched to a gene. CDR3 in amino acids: CASSLRQGGTGELFF. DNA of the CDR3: TGTGCCAGCAGCTTGCGACAGGGGGGCACCGGGGAGCTGTTTTTT.

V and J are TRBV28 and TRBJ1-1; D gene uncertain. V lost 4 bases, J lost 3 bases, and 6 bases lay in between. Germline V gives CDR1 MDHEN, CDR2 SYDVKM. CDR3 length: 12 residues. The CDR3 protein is CASSSVDTEAFF. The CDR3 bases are TGTGCCAGCAGTTCCGTAGACACTGAAGCTTTCTTT. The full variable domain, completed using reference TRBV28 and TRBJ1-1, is DVKVTQSSRYLVKRTGEKVFLECVQDMDHENMFWYRQDPGLGLRLIYFSYDVKMKEKGDIPEGYSVSREKKERFSLILESASTNQTSMYLCASSSVDTEAFFGQGTRLTVV.

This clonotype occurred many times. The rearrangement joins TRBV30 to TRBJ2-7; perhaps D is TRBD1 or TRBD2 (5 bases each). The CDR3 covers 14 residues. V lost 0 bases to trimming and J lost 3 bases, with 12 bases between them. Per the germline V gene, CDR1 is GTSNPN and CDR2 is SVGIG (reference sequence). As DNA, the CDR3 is TGTGCCTGGAGTGTCGGGGCAACTCTCTACGAGCAGTACTTC. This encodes CAWSVGATLYEQYF.

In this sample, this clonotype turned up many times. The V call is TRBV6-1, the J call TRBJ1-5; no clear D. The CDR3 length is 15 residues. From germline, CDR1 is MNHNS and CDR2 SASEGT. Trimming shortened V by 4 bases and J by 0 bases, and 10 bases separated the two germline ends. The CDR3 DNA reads TGTGCCAGCAGTGTCTACTTGGATAGCAATCAGCCCCAGCATTTT. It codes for CASSVYLDSNQPQHF.

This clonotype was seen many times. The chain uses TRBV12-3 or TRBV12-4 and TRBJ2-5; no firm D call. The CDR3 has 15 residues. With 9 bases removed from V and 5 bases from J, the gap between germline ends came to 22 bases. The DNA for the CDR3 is TGTGCCAGTAGGCCAAGTTCCCTTCTGTCGGAGACCCAGTACTTC. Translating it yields CASRPSSLLSETQYF.

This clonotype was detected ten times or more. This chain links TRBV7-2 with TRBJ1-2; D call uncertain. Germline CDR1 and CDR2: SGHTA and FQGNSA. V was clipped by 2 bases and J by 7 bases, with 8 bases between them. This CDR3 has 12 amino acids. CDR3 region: CASSLYFAGYTF. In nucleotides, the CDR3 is TGTGCCAGCAGCTTATACTTTGCTGGCTACACCTTC.

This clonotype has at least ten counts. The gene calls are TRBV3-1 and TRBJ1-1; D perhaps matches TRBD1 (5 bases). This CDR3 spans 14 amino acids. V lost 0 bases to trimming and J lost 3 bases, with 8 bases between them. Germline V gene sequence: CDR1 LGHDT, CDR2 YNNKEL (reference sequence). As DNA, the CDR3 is TGTGCCAGCAGCCAAGATGACAGATACACTGAAGCTTTCTTT. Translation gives CASSQDDRYTEAFF.

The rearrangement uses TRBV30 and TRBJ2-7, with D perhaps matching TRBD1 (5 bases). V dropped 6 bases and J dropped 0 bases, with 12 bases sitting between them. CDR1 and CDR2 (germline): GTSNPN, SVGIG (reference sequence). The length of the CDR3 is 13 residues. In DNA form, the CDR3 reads TGTGCCTGTCAGGGTTCACGCTCCTACGAGCAGTACTTC. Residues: CACQGSRSYEQYF.

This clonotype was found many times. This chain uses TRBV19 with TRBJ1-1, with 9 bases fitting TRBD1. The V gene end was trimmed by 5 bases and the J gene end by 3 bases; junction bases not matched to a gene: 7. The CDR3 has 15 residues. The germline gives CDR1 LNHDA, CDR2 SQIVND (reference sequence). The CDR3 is CASSLTGGMDTEAFF. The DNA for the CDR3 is TGTGCCAGTAGTTTAACAGGGGGCATGGACACTGAAGCTTTCTTT.

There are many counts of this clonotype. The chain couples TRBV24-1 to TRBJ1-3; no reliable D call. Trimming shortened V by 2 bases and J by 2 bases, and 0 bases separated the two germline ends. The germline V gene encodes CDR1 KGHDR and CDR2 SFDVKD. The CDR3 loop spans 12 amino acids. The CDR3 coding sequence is TGTGCCACCAGTGATTCTGGAAACACCATATATTTT. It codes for CATSDSGNTIYF.

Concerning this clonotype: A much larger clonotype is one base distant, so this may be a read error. The CDR3 bases are TGTGCCAGCAGCGGGGCGAGCGGGAGGGCTAAAGAGACCAAGTACTTC. This sequence encodes CASSGASGRAKETKYF. The chain employs TRBV2 and TRBJ2-5, with 10 bases fitting TRBD2. This CDR3 spans 16 amino acids. Germline-derived CDR1 and CDR2 are SNHLY and FYNNEI.

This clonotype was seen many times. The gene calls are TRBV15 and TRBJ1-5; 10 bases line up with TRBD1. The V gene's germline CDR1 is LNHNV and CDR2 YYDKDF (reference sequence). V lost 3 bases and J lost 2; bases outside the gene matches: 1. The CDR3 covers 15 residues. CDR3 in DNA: TGTGCCACCAGCAGGGGGACAGGGGGCAATCAGCCCCAGCATTTT. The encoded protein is CATSRGTGGNQPQHF.

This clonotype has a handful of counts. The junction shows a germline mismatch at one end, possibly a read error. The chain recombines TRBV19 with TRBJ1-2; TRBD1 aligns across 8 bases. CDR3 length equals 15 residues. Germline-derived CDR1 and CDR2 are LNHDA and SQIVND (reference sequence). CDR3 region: CASSILDRVGYGYTF. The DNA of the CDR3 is TGTGCTAGTAGTATATTGGACAGGGTCGGGTATGGCTACACCTTC.